This note documents a single T cell receptor (beta chain) sequence. These data originate in a study of OX40 agonist ivuxolimab in advanced cancers. Study in general: Patients received ivuxolimab, an intravenous treatment, every 2 weeks at 0.01 to 10 mg/kg.

Autoimmune disease history or systemic immunosuppression was exclusionary. Measured with immunoSEQ multiplex PCR; TCRdb has only the in-frame clones, and not every one. The sample has 100,000 to 140,000 clones, approximately 89% seen once. Trimming stripped 4 bases from V and 5 bases from J, with 20 bases between. The CDR3 runs 16 residues. CDR1 and CDR2 (germline): MDHEN, SYDVKM. Specimen: CD4+ or CD8+ T cells sorted from blood, collected in a trial of the OX40 agonist ivuxolimab. This sequence was found in an adult with an advanced solid tumor such as melanoma, head and neck, liver or kidney cancer. The rearrangement links TRBV28 to TRBJ2-5, with a tentative D call TRBD1 (5 bases). DNA of the CDR3: TGTGCCAGCAGTTCCACCACAGCGAAGGGGCGCGAGACCCAGTACTTC. This codes for CASSSTTAKGRETQYF.